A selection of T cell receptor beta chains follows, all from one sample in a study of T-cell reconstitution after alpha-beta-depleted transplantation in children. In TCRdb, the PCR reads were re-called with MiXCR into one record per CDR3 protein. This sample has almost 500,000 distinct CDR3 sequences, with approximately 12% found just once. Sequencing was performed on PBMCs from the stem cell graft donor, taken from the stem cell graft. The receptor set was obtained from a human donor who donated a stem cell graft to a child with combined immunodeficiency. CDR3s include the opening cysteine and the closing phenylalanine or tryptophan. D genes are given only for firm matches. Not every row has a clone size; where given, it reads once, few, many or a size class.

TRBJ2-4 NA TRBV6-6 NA CASTGANIQYF TGTGCCAGCACAGGGGCGAACATTCAGTACTTC
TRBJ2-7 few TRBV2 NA CASTPDRAYEQYF TGTGCCAGCACCCCGGACCGAGCCTACGAGCAGTACTTC
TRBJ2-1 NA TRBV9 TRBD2 CASSAASGGQLFNEQFF TGTGCCAGCAGCGCCGCTAGCGGGGGGCAACTCTTCAATGAGCAGTTCTTC
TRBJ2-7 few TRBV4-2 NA CASNLTWDGSYEQYF TGTGCCAGCAACCTTACCTGGGACGGTTCCTACGAGCAGTACTTC
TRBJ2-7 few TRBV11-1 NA CASSPRLGAAVSHSYEQYF TGTGCCAGCAGCCCTCGTCTCGGGGCCGCAGTCTCCCACTCCTACGAGCAGTACTTC
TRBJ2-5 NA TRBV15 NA CATSRVYREETQYF TGTGCCACCAGCAGAGTCTACAGGGAAGAGACCCAGTACTTC
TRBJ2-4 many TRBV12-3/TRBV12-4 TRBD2 CASSYVGGRGVIQYF TGTGCCAGCAGTTATGTAGGCGGGAGAGGCGTCATTCAGTACTTC
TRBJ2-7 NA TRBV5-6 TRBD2 CASSLFLAGGPAYEQYF TGTGCCAGCAGCTTGTTTCTAGCGGGAGGGCCGGCTTACGAGCAGTACTTC
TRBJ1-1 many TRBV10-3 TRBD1 CAIAATTGRGTGSLNTEAFF TGTGCCATCGCCGCGACCACGGGGAGGGGGACAGGCTCCTTGAACACTGAAGCTTTCTTT
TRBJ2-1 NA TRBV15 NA CATSTERTINNEQFF TGTGCCACCAGCACCGAGCGGACTATAAACAATGAGCAGTTCTTC
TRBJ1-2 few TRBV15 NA CATSSRSEGTGYTF TGTGCCACCAGCAGTCGCTCCGAGGGTACGGGCTACACCTTC
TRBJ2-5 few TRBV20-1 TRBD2 CSAEPGLAGETQYF TGCAGTGCTGAACCGGGACTAGCAGGAGAGACCCAGTACTTC
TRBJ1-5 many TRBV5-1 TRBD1 CASNPTGGQPQHF TGCGCCAGCAACCCCACAGGGGGCCAGCCCCAGCATTTT
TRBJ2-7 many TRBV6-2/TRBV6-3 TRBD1 CASSNRDSPYEQYF TGTGCCAGCAGTAACCGGGACAGTCCCTACGAGCAGTACTTC
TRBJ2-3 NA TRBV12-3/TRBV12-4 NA CASKINGDTQYF TGTGCCAGCAAGATTAACGGAGATACGCAGTATTTT
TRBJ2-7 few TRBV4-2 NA CASSQDFPGYEQYF TGTGCCAGCAGCCAAGACTTTCCCGGTTACGAGCAGTACTTC
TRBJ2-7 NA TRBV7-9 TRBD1 CASNLGAGGISYEQYF TGTGCCAGCAACTTAGGGGCAGGGGGAATCTCCTACGAGCAGTACTTC
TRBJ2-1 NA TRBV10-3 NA CAISDGGTDEQFF TGTGCCATCAGTGACGGAGGGACCGATGAGCAGTTCTTC
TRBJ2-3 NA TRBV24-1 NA CATSDSVTGTATDAQYF TGTGCCACCAGTGATTCGGTAACAGGGACTGCCACAGATGCGCAGTATTTT
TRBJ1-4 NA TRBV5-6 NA CASSIGIEKLFF TGTGCCAGCAGCATCGGGATTGAAAAACTGTTTTTT
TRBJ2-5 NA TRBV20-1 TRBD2 CSARGRGGTQYF TGCAGTGCTAGAGGCCGGGGGGGGACCCAGTACTTC
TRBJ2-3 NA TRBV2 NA CASSNLVSDTQYF TGTGCCAGCAGCAACCTTGTCTCAGATACGCAGTATTTT
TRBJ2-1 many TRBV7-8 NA CASSRGRTGSSYNEQFF TGTGCCAGCAGCCGAGGCCGCACAGGGAGCTCCTACAATGAGCAGTTCTTC
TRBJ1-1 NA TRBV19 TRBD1 CASSIGTGDTEAFF TGTGCCAGTAGTATAGGTACAGGGGACACTGAAGCTTTCTTT
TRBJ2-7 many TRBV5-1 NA CASSLVASYEQYF TGCGCCAGCAGCTTGGTCGCCTCCTACGAGCAGTACTTC
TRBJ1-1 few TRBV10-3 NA CAISDSRARGEAFF TGTGCCATCAGCGACTCCCGGGCCAGGGGAGAAGCTTTCTTT
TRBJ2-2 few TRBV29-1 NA CSVAGPGKTGELFF TGCAGCGTTGCGGGTCCTGGGAAAACCGGGGAGCTGTTTTTT
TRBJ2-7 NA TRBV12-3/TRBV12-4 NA CASSSVGYDEQYF TGTGCCAGCTCTTCGGTCGGTTACGACGAGCAGTACTTC
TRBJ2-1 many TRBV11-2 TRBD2 CASSWPQTSGRGYNEQFF TGTGCCAGCAGCTGGCCACAGACTAGCGGGAGAGGATACAATGAGCAGTTCTTC
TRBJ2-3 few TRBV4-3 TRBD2 CASSQGTSGFTDTQYF TGCGCCAGCAGCCAGGGGACTAGCGGTTTCACAGATACGCAGTATTTT
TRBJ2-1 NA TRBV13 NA CASSLVSGPWQFF TGTGCCAGCAGCTTAGTTTCAGGCCCATGGCAGTTCTTC
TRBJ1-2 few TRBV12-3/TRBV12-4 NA CASSLAHREGVDGYTF TGTGCCAGCAGTTTAGCGCATCGGGAAGGGGTGGATGGCTACACCTTC
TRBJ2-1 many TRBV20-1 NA CSARDRGAGPNEQFF TGCAGTGCTAGAGATAGAGGGGCAGGGCCCAATGAGCAGTTCTTC
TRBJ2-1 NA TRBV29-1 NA CSVGLRYKEQFF TGCAGCGTCGGACTAAGATACAAAGAGCAGTTCTTC
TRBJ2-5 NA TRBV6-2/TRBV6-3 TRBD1 CASSFPRDRDPLQETQYF TGTGCCAGCTCCTTTCCCCGGGACAGGGACCCTCTCCAAGAGACCCAGTACTTC
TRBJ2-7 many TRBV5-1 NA CASSAGLHVMEQYF TGCGCCAGCAGCGCGGGACTCCACGTAATGGAGCAGTACTTC
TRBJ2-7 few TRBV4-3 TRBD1 CASSQGRTGTEQYF TGCGCCAGCAGCCAAGGTCGGACAGGGACCGAGCAGTACTTC
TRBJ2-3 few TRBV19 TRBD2 CASRALGRETDTQYF TGTGCCAGTAGAGCTCTGGGGCGGGAGACAGATACGCAGTATTTT
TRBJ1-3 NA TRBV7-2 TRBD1 CASSFATGVGNTIYF TGTGCCAGCAGCTTCGCGACAGGGGTTGGAAACACCATATATTTT
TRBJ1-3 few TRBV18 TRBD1 CASSPGQGYTIYF TGTGCCAGCTCACCGGGACAGGGATACACCATATATTTT
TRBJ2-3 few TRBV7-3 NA CASSFRDYTDTQYF TGTGCCAGCAGCTTCCGGGATTACACAGATACGCAGTATTTT
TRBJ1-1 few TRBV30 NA CAWSVYGSSEAFF TGTGCCTGGAGTGTATACGGCAGCTCTGAAGCTTTCTTT
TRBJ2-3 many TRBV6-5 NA CASSYGKRSDTQYF TGTGCCAGCAGTTACGGGAAAAGGTCAGATACGCAGTATTTT
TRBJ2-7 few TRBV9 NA CASSGTQWGEQYF TGTGCCAGCAGCGGAACCCAATGGGGCGAGCAGTACTTC
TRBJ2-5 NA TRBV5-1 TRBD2 CASSLSWTRETQYF TGCGCCAGCAGCTTGTCCTGGACTAGAGAGACCCAGTACTTC
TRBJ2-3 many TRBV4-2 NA CASSQPTRSRTDTQYF TGTGCCAGCAGCCAACCTACAAGATCCCGCACAGATACGCAGTATTTT
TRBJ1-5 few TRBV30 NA CAWSVGLGSNQPQHF TGTGCCTGGAGTGTCGGTCTTGGTAGCAATCAGCCCCAGCATTTT
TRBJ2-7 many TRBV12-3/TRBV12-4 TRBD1 CASSPWTGTDEQYF TGTGCCAGCAGTCCCTGGACAGGGACCGACGAGCAGTACTTC
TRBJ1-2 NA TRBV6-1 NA CASSLSPLYGYTF TGTGCCAGCAGCCTCAGTCCCCTCTATGGCTACACCTTC
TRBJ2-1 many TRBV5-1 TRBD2 CASSLTPGGNEQFF TGCGCCAGCAGCTTGACTCCGGGAGGGAATGAGCAGTTCTTC
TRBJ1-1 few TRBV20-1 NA CSARGLSNTEAFF TGCAGTGCTAGAGGACTCTCGAACACTGAAGCTTTCTTT
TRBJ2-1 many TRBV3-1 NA CASSQDPGSGIYNEQFF TGTGCCAGCAGCCAAGATCCCGGTAGCGGCATCTACAATGAGCAGTTCTTC
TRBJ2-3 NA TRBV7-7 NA CASSPSWDAPSDTQYF TGTGCCAGCAGCCCTAGCTGGGACGCCCCATCAGATACGCAGTATTTT
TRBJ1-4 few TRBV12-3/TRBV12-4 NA CASSWRGATNEKLFF TGTGCCAGCAGTTGGAGGGGGGCAACTAATGAAAAACTGTTTTTT
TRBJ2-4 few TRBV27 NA CASSLSPGAKNIQYF TGTGCCAGCAGTTTATCTCCAGGGGCCAAAAACATTCAGTACTTC